One and the same sample provided the 25 T cell receptor beta chains below, sequenced in a study of CD8+ T cells in alopecia areata. Extracted RNA was reverse transcribed, and the resulting cDNA served as sequencing template. TCRdb's copy holds only in-frame clones and misses some; the assay was immunoSEQ multiplex PCR. The table records about 150,000 clones, around 50% of them present only once. Sequencing was performed on CD8+ T cells sorted from blood, taken at week 0. The receptors come from a human donor with alopecia areata.

The J gene is TRBJ1-1, the V gene TRBV19; D remains ambiguous. The V gene lost 3 bases and the J gene lost 0 bases, with 8 bases spanning the gap. Germline CDR1 and CDR2: LNHDA and SQIVND (reference sequence). The CDR3 extends over 14 amino acids. CDR3 residues: CASSIKTVNTEAFF. The DNA of the CDR3 is TGTGCCAGTAGTATTAAGACGGTGAACACTGAAGCTTTCTTT.

This chain uses TRBV27 with TRBJ1-2, with D hard to call. The CDR3 runs 13 residues. V was pared by 2 bases and J by 2 bases, with 6 bases between. Germline V gene data show CDR1 as MNHEY and CDR2 as SMNVEV (reference sequence). CDR3 loop: CASSLRSNYGYTF. In DNA, the CDR3 is TGTGCCAGCAGTTTACGCAGCAACTATGGCTACACCTTC.

The gene calls are TRBV27 and TRBJ2-3; 7 positions agree with TRBD2. This CDR3 has 13 amino acids. Germline V gives CDR1 MNHEY, CDR2 SMNVEV (reference sequence). The V gene end was trimmed by 4 bases and the J gene end by 9 bases; junction bases not matched to a gene: 7. The CDR3 loop reads CASSSVLATTQYF. Written as DNA, the CDR3 is TGTGCCAGCAGTTCCGTACTAGCGACGACGCAGTATTTT.

This clone was recorded a few times. The CDR3 coding sequence is TGCAGCGGCGACGGGACAGGGGAGCAGTTCTTC. The encoded protein is CSGDGTGEQFF. The V call is TRBV29-1, the J call TRBJ2-1, with 9 bases aligning to TRBD1. CDR1 and CDR2 (germline): SQVTM, ANQGSEA. CDR3 size: 11 residues. V lost 7 bases and J lost 10; bases outside the gene matches: 5.

The rearrangement uses TRBV5-6 and TRBJ2-7; D remains unclear. V was trimmed by 4 bases and J by 3 bases, leaving 5 bases between them. The CDR3 has 11 amino acids. Germline V gives CDR1 SGHDT, CDR2 YYEEEE. The CDR3 reads CASSHNYEQYF. CDR3 DNA sequence: TGTGCCAGCAGCCACAACTACGAGCAGTACTTC.

This clone has a single count. V gene TRBV11-2 combines with J gene TRBJ2-7, with TRBD2 matching over 8 bases. In germline, CDR1 is SGHAT, CDR2 FQNNGV. CDR3 length: 16 amino acids. After removal of 6 bases from V and 0 bases from J, the junction contained 10 bases not matched to a gene. The CDR3: CASSYRAGAISYEQYF. In nucleotides, the CDR3 is TGTGCCAGCAGTTACAGAGCGGGGGCGATCTCCTACGAGCAGTACTTC.

CDR3 loop: CASRTGTYNTEAFF. Here the CDR3 DNA reads TGTGCCAGCAGGACGGGGACATACAACACTGAAGCTTTCTTT. The chain is built from TRBV27 and TRBJ1-1; tentatively, D is TRBD1 (6 bases). The CDR3 covers 14 residues. CDR1 and CDR2 (germline): MNHEY, SMNVEV (reference sequence). Trimming took 6 bases from V and 2 from J, leaving 13 bases between them.

This clone was detected only a few times. The rearrangement links TRBV10-3 to TRBJ1-2; 10 positions agree with TRBD1. The CDR3 covers 15 residues. After removal of 2 bases from V and 7 bases from J, the junction contained 7 bases not matched to a gene. Germline V gene lookup returns CDR1 ENHRY and CDR2 SYGVKD. CDR3 sequence reads: CAISEPGTGEGGYTF. The CDR3 region has the DNA TGTGCCATCAGTGAGCCCGGGACAGGGGAGGGTGGCTACACCTTC.

The V and J genes are TRBV13 and TRBJ1-1; D is unclear. Trimming removed 2 bases from V and 1 base from J, with 5 bases in between. The length of the CDR3 is 13 residues. The germline CDR1 and CDR2 sequences are PRHDT and FYEKMQ (reference sequence). The CDR3 DNA follows: TGTGCCAGCAGCTTACACAAGAACACTGAAGCTTTCTTT. This translates into CASSLHKNTEAFF.

The chain joins TRBV9 to TRBJ2-7, with 12 bases fitting TRBD1. The ends lost 4 bases at V and 3 bases at J; junction bases unmatched: 17. CDR1 and CDR2 (germline): SGDLS, YYNGEE. The CDR3 length is 19 residues. The CDR3 bases are TGTGCCAGCAGCCCGTGGGGTCACTCCGGGACAGGGGGCAGCTACGAGCAGTACTTC. It translates to CASSPWGHSGTGGSYEQYF.

The rearrangement joins TRBV11-2 to TRBJ1-2; D unresolved. Germline-derived CDR1 and CDR2 are SGHAT and FQNNGV. The CDR3 extends over 15 amino acids. Trimming took 5 bases from V and 4 from J, leaving 17 bases between them. The CDR3 is CASSPPPRLSYGYTF. The CDR3, as DNA: TGTGCCAGCAGCCCACCGCCCCGGTTATCCTATGGCTACACCTTC.

The chain links TRBV19 to TRBJ2-1, with 8 bases matching TRBD2. V was pared by 9 bases and J by 7 bases, with 14 bases of the junction left unmatched. CDR3 size: 15 residues. Germline values: CDR1 LNHDA, CDR2 SQIVND (reference sequence). For the CDR3, the DNA is TGTGCCAGCCGCCTAAGCGGGGGCCCCGGGAATGAGCAGTTCTTC. Its translation is CASRLSGGPGNEQFF. Full variable domain (rest looked up from reference TRBV19 and TRBJ2-1): DGGITQSPKYLFRKEGQNVTLSCEQNLNHDAMYWYRQDPGQGLRLIYYSQIVNDFQKGDIAEGYSVSREKKESFPLTVTSAQKNPTAFYLCASRLSGGPGNEQFFGPGTRLTVL.

This chain links TRBV9 with TRBJ1-5, with D possibly TRBD1 on 6 matching bases. The CDR3 runs to 15 residues. V lost 0 bases, J lost 6 bases, and 13 bases lay in between. The germline CDR1 and CDR2 sequences are SGDLS and YYNGEE. The CDR3 coding sequence is TGTGCCAGCAGCGTAGATGGGGGGGCGGGTCAGCCCCAGCATTTT. It is translated as CASSVDGGAGQPQHF.

The rearrangement uses TRBV7-9 and TRBJ2-3; 7 bases are a match to TRBD1. V trimming: 4 bases; J trimming: 0 bases; junction bases outside the gene matches: 13. Germline V gene sequence: CDR1 SEHNR, CDR2 FQNEAQ (reference sequence). CDR3 length: 18 residues. This CDR3 is CASSSKITTGPSTDTQYF. CDR3 nucleotides: TGTGCCAGCAGCTCTAAGATAACGACAGGGCCCAGCACAGATACGCAGTATTTT.

The V and J genes are TRBV5-1 and TRBJ1-1; no clear D gene. CDR3 size: 13 residues. Germline V gene sequence: CDR1 SGHRS, CDR2 YFSETQ. V lost 2 bases to trimming and J lost 2 bases, with 7 bases between them. CDR3: CASSLGPNTEAFF. In DNA, the CDR3 is TGCGCCAGCAGCTTAGGGCCCAACACTGAAGCTTTCTTT. The variable domain in full, with the rest retrieved from reference TRBV5-1 and TRBJ1-1, is KAGVTQTPRYLIKTRGQQVTLSCSPISGHRSVSWYQQTPGQGLQFLFEYFSETQRNKGNFPGRFSGRQFSNSRSEMNVSTLELGDSALYLCASSLGPNTEAFFGQGTRLTVV.

The chain joins TRBV30 to TRBJ1-4; weak D call: TRBD1 (5 bases). CDR1 is GTSNPN and CDR2 is SVGIG in the germline V gene (reference sequence). This CDR3 is 14 amino acids long. V lost 3 bases, J lost 4 bases, and 12 bases lay in between. The CDR3: CAWSNRDFNEKLFF. CDR3 sequence (DNA): TGTGCCTGGAGCAACCGGGACTTTAATGAAAAACTGTTTTTT. The full variable domain, in which reference TRBV30 and TRBJ1-4 provide the parts outside the CDR3, is SQTIHQWPATLVQPVGSPLSLECTVEGTSNPNLYWYRQAAGRGLQLLFYSVGIGQISSEVPQNLSASRPQDRQFILSSKKLLLSDSGFYLCAWSNRDFNEKLFFGSGTQLSVL.

The V and J genes are TRBV7-6 and TRBJ2-1; 8 nucleotides agree with TRBD2. Germline trimming cut 2 bases from V and 10 bases from J; bases unmatched to any gene: 7. Germline CDR1 SGHVS, CDR2 FNYEAQ. The CDR3 has 14 residues. Here the CDR3 reads CASSLSGGVSEQFF. CDR3 nucleotides: TGTGCCAGCAGCTTATCGGGGGGGGTATCCGAGCAGTTCTTC.

J is TRBJ2-7 and V is TRBV13; no reliable D call. The CDR3 extends over 11 amino acids. Germline V CDR1 and CDR2: PRHDT, FYEKMQ (reference sequence). Trimming took off 5 bases at V and 2 bases at J, with 4 bases between the two ends. Written as DNA, the CDR3 is TGTGCCAGCAGCCCCGCCTACGAGCAGTACTTC. As protein: CASSPAYEQYF.

This clone was observed a few times. The chain employs TRBV5-6 and TRBJ2-2; the D is unclear. V was trimmed by 3 bases and J by 3 bases, leaving 9 bases between them. The CDR3 covers 14 residues. Germline V lookup: CDR1 SGHDT, CDR2 YYEEEE. CDR3 nucleotide sequence: TGTGCCAGCAGCTCCCGACTTCACACCGGGGAGCTGTTTTTT. Translating gives CASSSRLHTGELFF. The variable domain in full, completed from reference TRBV5-6 and TRBJ2-2, reads DAGVTQSPTHLIKTRGQQVTLRCSPKSGHDTVSWYQQALGQGPQFIFQYYEEEERQRGNFPDRFSGHQFPNYSSELNVNALLLGDSALYLCASSSRLHTGELFFGEGSRLTVL.

Points on this clone: This likely traces to a read error, being one base from a far larger clone. The sample carries other DNA sequences with the same CDR3. The V gene is TRBV5-1, the J gene TRBJ2-1; weak D call: TRBD1 (6 bases). V was shortened by 3 bases and J by 7 bases, with 20 bases between the two germline ends. The CDR3 has 16 residues. Germline V gene data show CDR1 as SGHRS and CDR2 as YFSETQ. Here the CDR3 DNA reads TGCGCCAGCAGCTCGTCCGGGACACGCTTAGGGAATGAGCAGTTCTTC. This gives the protein CASSSSGTRLGNEQFF. Full variable domain (remainder filled in from reference TRBV5-1 and TRBJ2-1): KAGVTQTPRYLIKTRGQQVTLSCSPISGHRSVSWYQQTPGQGLQFLFEYFSETQRNKGNFPGRFSGRQFSNSRSEMNVSTLELGDSALYLCASSSSGTRLGNEQFFGPGTRLTVL.

The chain is built from TRBV13 and TRBJ2-1; D possibly uses TRBD1 or TRBD2 (5 bases each). From germline, CDR1 is PRHDT and CDR2 FYEKMQ (reference sequence). The V end lost 6 bases, the J end lost 6 bases, and 15 bases lay between the germline ends. The CDR3 runs 14 residues. In nucleotides, the CDR3 is TGTGCCAGCAGTTACGTGGGGGACCCCAATGAGCAGTTCTTC. This codes for CASSYVGDPNEQFF.

This clone showed up just a few times. V gene TRBV29-1 combines with J gene TRBJ2-2; D unclear. Germline V gene sequence: CDR1 SQVTM, CDR2 ANQGSEA. The CDR3 totals 13 residues. V shed 2 bases and J shed 2 bases, with 6 bases lying between them. CDR3 amino acids: CSVEMVNTGELFF. The CDR3 coding sequence is TGCAGCGTTGAAATGGTTAACACCGGGGAGCTGTTTTTT.

The V call is TRBV13, the J call TRBJ1-1; TRBD1 might be the D (6 bases). Germline V gene data show CDR1 as PRHDT and CDR2 as FYEKMQ (reference sequence). This CDR3 comprises 13 residues. V was shortened by 5 bases and J by 5 bases, with 12 bases between the two germline ends. The CDR3 here is CASSLGGHTEAFF. The DNA of the CDR3 is TGTGCCAGCAGCCTGGGGGGGCATACTGAAGCTTTCTTT.

This clone has more than one count but fewer than ten. The genes are TRBV7-8 and TRBJ2-5; TRBD1 is a possible D gene (6 bases). The CDR3 extends over 14 amino acids. V was pared by 3 bases and J by 2 bases, with 10 bases between. CDR1 SGHVS and CDR2 FQNEAQ come from the germline V gene. CDR3 nucleotide sequence: TGTGCCAGCAGCTTGCGACAGGTTCAAGAGACCCAGTACTTC. Protein sequence: CASSLRQVQETQYF.

The gene calls are TRBV30 and TRBJ1-5, with 8 bases lining up with TRBD1. Germline V gives CDR1 GTSNPN, CDR2 SVGIG (reference sequence). There are 14 residues in the CDR3. Unmatched junction bases numbered 4, after V lost 2 bases and J lost 4 bases. The CDR3 here is CAWSITGGNQPQHF. The DNA of the CDR3 is TGTGCCTGGAGTATTACAGGGGGGAATCAGCCCCAGCATTTT.